This entry describes one TCR beta chain. Its antigen is still unknown. This sample is drawn from a study of post-analysis software for immune sequencing data. Researchers reported that TCR beta cDNA libraries carried unique molecular identifiers. TCRdb itself ran the PCR reads through MiXCR, one entry per CDR3 protein. This table has approximately 440,000 distinct CDR3 sequences, 40% to 55% appearing once. The trim removed 5 bases at V and 4 bases at J, leaving 9 bases unmatched. CDR1 SEHNR and CDR2 FQNEAQ come from the germline V gene (reference sequence). The CDR3 is made up of 15 amino acids. General observations from the study: TRBV5-6, TRBV5-1 and TRBV20-1 belonged to a set of about 5 TRBV segments that were more frequent in patients than controls.

The source material was blood. The TCR comes from a girl aged 5-17 years with multiple sclerosis. The rearrangement uses TRBV7-9 and TRBJ2-7, with 9 bases matching TRBD1. The DNA for the CDR3 is TGTGCCAGCAGCCCTCAGACAGGGGGGTCTTACGAGCAGTACTTC. It codes for CASSPQTGGSYEQYF.